The sample holds one count of the clone carrying this TCR beta chain. TCRdb processed the RT-PCR reads anew with MiXCR; each CDR3 protein has one entry. The table shows about 480,000 distinct CDR3 sequences, with 25% occurring only once. Per the germline V gene, CDR1 is MGHRA and CDR2 is YSYEKL. Trimming removed 3 bases at V and 6 bases at J, with 14 bases between. The CDR3 runs 14 residues. This record comes from a study of response to subunit inactivated influenza vaccine. The specimen was CD4+ T cells sorted from PBMCs, collected roughly 5 days after vaccination. This chain links TRBV4-1 with TRBJ1-2, with D perhaps matching TRBD1 (5 bases). The receptor was derived from a man in his fifties who received an inactivated influenza vaccine. CDR3 DNA sequence: TGCGCCAGCAGCCACCCTAGCGGGGCGGATGGCTACACCTTC. Protein: CASSHPSGADGYTF.